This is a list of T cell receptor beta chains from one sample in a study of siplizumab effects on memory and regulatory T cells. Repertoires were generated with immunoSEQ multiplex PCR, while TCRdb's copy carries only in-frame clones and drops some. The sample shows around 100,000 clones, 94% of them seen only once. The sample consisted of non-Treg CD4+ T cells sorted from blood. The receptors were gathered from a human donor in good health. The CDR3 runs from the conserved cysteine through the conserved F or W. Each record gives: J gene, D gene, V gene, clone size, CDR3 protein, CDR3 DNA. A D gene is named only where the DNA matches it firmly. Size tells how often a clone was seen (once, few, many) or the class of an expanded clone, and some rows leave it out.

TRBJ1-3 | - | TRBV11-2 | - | CASSLPQGWGNTIYF | TGTGCCAGCAGCTTACCCCAGGGGTGGGGAAACACCATATATTTT
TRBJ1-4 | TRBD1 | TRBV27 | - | CASSLSRGTGNEKLFF | TGTGCCAGCAGTTTATCGCGTGGGACAGGGAATGAAAAACTGTTTTTT
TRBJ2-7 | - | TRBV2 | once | CASRKLDSKISYEQYF | TGTGCCAGCAGAAAACTGGACAGCAAGATTTCCTACGAGCAGTACTTC
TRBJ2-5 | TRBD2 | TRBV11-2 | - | CASSSGLAGVETQYF | TGTGCCAGCAGCTCGGGACTAGCGGGGGTGGAGACCCAGTACTTC
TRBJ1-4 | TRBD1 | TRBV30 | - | CAWSVGAGGEKLFF | TGTGCCTGGAGTGTGGGGGCAGGGGGAGAAAAACTGTTTTTT
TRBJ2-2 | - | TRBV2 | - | CASSAKPAGELFF | TGTGCCAGCAGTGCAAAGCCAGCCGGGGAGCTGTTTTTT
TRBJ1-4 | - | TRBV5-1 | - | CASSLYREGEKLFF | TGCGCCAGCAGCCTCTACAGGGAGGGGGAAAAACTGTTTTTT
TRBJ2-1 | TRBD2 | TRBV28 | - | CASKVSGNAEQFF | TGTGCCAGCAAGGTTAGCGGGAACGCTGAGCAGTTCTTC
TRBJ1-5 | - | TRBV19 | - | CASSNVRVVFNQPQHF | TGTGCCAGTTCCAATGTCAGGGTGGTTTTCAATCAGCCCCAGCATTTT
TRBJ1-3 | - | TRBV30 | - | CASGPGGNTIYF | TGTGCCTCGGGACCCGGAGGAAACACCATATATTTT
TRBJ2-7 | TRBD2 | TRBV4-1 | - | CASSPGPGLIYEQYF | TGCGCCAGCAGTCCCGGACCGGGACTAATCTACGAGCAGTACTTC
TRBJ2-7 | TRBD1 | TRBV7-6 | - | CASSRKGQGPSYEQYF | TGTGCCAGCAGCCGGAAGGGACAGGGGCCCTCCTACGAGCAGTACTTC
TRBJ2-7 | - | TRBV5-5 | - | CASSLTGGHEQYF | TGTGCCAGCAGCTTGACAGGTGGTCACGAGCAGTACTTC
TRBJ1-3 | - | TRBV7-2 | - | CASSLYGGYSGNTIYF | TGTGCCAGCAGCTTATATGGGGGTTACTCTGGAAACACCATATATTTT
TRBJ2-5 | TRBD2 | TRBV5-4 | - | CASSFPAGEKETQYF | TGTGCCAGCAGCTTCCCAGCGGGGGAGAAAGAGACCCAGTACTTC
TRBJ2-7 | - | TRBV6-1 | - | CASNIQGTVYEQYF | TGTGCCAGCAATATTCAGGGGACGGTCTACGAGCAGTACTTC